This T cell receptor beta chain was retrieved from a study of pediatric ulcerative colitis. Repertoires were generated with immunoSEQ multiplex PCR, while TCRdb's copy carries only in-frame clones and drops some. Of about 35,000 clones listed, about three quarters are singletons. Per the germline V gene, CDR1 is SGHAT and CDR2 is FQNNGV. Trimming removed 3 bases from V and 0 bases from J; junction bases left unmatched: 6. The CDR3 sequence is 17 residues long. During colonoscopy, one to two rectal pinch biopsies were collected. This chain links TRBV11-2 with TRBJ2-1, with TRBD2 matching over 9 bases. This sequence originates from a boy younger than 18 with mild ulcerative colitis. The sequencing input was gut tissue. CDR3 sequence (DNA): TGTGCCAGCAGCTTTATTAGCGGGGGCCGCTCCTACAATGAGCAGTTCTTC. Its protein is CASSFISGGRSYNEQFF.